This TCR beta chain derives from a study of Graves' ophthalmopathy and Graves' hyperthyroidism. From RNA, the CDR3 regions of TCR beta chains were amplified and sequenced. An opening RT-PCR round employed HTBI primers and preceded a second-round multiplex PCR. TCRdb reanalysed the multiplex PCR reads using MiXCR and keeps one entry per CDR3 protein. The sample yields about 390,000 distinct CDR3 sequences, about 18% seen once. The V gene lost 1 base and the J gene lost 4 bases, with 8 bases spanning the gap. The germline gives CDR1 MDHEN, CDR2 SYDVKM. The CDR3 has 14 amino acids. The specimen sequenced was peripheral blood. V is TRBV28 and J is TRBJ1-3, with D perhaps matching TRBD1 (5 bases). The origin of this receptor is an adult woman with stable Graves' hyperthyroidism. CDR3 residues: CASSLSGYGNTIYF. The CDR3 DNA is TGTGCCAGCAGTTTATCAGGGTACGGAAACACCATATATTTT.